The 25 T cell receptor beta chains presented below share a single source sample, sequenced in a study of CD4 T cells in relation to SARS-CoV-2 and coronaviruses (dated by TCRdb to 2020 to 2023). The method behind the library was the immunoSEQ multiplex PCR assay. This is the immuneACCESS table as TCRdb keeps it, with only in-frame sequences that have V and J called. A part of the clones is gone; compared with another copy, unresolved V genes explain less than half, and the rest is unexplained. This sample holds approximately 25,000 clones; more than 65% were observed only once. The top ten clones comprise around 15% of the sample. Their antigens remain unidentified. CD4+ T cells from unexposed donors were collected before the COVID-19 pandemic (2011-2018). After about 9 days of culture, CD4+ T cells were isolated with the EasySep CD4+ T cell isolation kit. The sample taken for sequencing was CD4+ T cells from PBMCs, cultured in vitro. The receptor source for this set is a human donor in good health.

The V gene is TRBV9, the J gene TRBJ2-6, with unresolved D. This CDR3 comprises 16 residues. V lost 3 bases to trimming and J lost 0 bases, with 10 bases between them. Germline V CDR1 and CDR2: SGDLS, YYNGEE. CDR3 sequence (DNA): TGTGCCAGCAGCGGCCCTATCCTCTCTGGGGCCAACGTCCTGACTTTC. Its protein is CASSGPILSGANVLTF.

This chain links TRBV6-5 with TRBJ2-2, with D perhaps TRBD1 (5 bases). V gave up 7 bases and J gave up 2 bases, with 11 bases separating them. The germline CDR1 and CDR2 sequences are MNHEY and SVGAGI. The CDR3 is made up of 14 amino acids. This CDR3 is CASKLGANTGELFF. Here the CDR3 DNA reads TGTGCCAGCAAATTAGGGGCTAACACCGGGGAGCTGTTTTTT.

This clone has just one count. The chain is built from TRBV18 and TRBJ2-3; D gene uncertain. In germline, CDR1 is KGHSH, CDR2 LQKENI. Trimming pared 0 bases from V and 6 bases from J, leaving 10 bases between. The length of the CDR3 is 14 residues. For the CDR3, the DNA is TGTGCCAGCTCACCACCCGACGGACGGGATACGCAGTATTTT. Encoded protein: CASSPPDGRDTQYF.

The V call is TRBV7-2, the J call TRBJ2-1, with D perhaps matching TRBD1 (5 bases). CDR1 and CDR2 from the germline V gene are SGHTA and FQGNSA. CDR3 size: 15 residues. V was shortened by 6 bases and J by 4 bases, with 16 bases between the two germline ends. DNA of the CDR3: TGTGCCAGCAGTCCCGGACAAGGAGTTTACAATGAGCAGTTCTTC. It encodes CASSPGQGVYNEQFF.

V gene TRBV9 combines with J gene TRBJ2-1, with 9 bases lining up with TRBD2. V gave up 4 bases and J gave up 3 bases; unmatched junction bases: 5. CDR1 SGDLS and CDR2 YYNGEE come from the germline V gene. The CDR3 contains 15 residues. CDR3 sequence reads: CASSPSGRNYNEQFF. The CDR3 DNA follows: TGTGCCAGCAGCCCGAGCGGGAGGAACTACAATGAGCAGTTCTTC.

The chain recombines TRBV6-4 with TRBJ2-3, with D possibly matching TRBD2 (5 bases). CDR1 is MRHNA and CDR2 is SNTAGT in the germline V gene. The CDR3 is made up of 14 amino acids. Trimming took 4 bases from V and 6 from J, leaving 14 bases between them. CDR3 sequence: CASSATRAADTQYF. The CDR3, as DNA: TGTGCCAGCAGTGCCACGCGGGCCGCGGATACGCAGTATTTT.

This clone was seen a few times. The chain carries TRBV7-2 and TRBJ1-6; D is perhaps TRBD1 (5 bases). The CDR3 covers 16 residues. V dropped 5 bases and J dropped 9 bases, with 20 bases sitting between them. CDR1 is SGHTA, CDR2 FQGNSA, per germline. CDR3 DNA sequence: TGTGCCAGCAGCCCACCTTGGGAGGGGAGCGGTTCACCCCTCCACTTT. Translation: CASSPPWEGSGSPLHF.

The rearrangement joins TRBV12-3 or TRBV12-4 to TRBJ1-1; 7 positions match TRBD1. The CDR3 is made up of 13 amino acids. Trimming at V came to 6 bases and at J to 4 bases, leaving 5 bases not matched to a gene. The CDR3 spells CASRLDRVTEAFF. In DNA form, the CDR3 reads TGTGCCAGCAGACTCGACAGGGTCACTGAAGCTTTCTTT.

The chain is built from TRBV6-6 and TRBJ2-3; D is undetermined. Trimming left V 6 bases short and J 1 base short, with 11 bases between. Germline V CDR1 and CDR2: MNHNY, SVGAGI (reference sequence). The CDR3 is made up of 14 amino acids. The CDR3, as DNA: TGTGCCAGCAGCTCTCCGTGGGGCACAGATACGCAGTATTTT. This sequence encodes CASSSPWGTDTQYF.

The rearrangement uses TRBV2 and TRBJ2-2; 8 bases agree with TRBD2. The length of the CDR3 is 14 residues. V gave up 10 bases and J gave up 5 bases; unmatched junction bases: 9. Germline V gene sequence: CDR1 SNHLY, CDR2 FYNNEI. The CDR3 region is CATSGTRGTGELFF. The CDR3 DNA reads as TGTGCCACGTCCGGGACTAGAGGTACCGGGGAGCTGTTTTTT.

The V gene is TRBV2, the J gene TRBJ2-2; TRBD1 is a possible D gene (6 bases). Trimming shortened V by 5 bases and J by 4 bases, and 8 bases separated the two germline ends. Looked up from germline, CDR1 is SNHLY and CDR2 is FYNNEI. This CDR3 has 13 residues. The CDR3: CASSTTGTGELFF. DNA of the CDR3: TGTGCCAGCAGTACGACAGGCACCGGGGAGCTGTTTTTT. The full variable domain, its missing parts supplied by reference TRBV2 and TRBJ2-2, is EPEVTQTPSHQVTQMGQEVILRCVPISNHLYFYWYRQILGQKVEFLVSFYNNEISEKSEIFDDQFSVERPDGSNFTLKIRSTKLEDSAMYFCASSTTGTGELFFGEGSRLTVL.

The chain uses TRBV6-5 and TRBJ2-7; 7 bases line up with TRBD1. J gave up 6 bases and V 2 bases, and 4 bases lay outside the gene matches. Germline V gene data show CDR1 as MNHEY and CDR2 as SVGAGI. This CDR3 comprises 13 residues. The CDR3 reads CASSYGTEREQYF. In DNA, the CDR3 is TGTGCCAGCAGTTACGGGACAGAACGCGAGCAGTACTTC.

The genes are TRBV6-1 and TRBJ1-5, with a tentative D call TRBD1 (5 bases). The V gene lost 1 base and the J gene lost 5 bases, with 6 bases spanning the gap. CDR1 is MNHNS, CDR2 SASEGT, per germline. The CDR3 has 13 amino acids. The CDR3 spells CASSEVRDQPQHF. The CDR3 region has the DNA TGTGCCAGCAGTGAAGTCAGGGATCAGCCCCAGCATTTT.

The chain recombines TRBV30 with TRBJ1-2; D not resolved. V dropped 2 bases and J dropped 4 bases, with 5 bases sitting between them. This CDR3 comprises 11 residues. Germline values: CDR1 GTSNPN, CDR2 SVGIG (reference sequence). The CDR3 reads CAWSRAYGYTF. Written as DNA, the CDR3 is TGTGCCTGGAGTAGAGCCTATGGCTACACCTTC.

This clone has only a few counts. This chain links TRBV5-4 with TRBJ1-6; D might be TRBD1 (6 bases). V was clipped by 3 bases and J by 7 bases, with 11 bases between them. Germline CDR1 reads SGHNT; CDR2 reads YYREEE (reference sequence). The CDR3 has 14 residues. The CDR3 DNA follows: TGTGCCAGCAGCTCGCGGGACACCAATTCACCCCTCCACTTT. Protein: CASSSRDTNSPLHF.

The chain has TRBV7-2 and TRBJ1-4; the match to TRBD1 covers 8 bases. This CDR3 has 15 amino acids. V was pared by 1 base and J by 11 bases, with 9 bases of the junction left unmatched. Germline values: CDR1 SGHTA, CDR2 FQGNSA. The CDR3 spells CASSLDPGGPGKLFF. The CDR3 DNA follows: TGTGCCAGCAGCTTAGACCCAGGGGGCCCCGGGAAACTGTTTTTT.

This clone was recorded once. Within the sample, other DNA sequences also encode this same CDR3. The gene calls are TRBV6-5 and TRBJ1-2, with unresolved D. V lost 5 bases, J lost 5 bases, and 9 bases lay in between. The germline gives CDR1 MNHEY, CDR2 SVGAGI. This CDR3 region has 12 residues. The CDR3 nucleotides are TGTGCCAGCAGTCCCTCCGGATATGGCTACACCTTC. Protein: CASSPSGYGYTF.

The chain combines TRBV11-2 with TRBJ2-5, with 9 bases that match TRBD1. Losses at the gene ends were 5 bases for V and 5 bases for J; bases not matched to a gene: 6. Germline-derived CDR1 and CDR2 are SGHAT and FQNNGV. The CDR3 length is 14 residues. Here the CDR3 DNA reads TGTGCCAGCAGCCCGGGACAGGGAGTTGAGACCCAGTACTTC. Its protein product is CASSPGQGVETQYF.

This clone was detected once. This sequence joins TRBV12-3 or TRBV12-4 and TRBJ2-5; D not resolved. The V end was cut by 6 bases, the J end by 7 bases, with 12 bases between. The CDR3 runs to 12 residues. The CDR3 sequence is CASRPVLGTQYF. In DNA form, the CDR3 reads TGTGCCAGCAGACCTGTATTGGGGACCCAGTACTTC.

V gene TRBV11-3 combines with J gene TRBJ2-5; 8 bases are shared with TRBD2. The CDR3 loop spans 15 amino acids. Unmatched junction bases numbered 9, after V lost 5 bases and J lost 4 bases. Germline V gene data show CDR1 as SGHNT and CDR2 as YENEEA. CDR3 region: CASSGRDRGGETQYF. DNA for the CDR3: TGTGCCAGCAGCGGCCGGGACCGGGGGGGAGAGACCCAGTACTTC.

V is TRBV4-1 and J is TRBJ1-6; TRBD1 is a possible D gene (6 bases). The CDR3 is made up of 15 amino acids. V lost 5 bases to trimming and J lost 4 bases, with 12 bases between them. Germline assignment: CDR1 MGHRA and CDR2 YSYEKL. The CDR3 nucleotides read TGCGCCAGCAGCTTACAGGGTGGATATAATTCACCCCTCCACTTT. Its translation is CASSLQGGYNSPLHF.

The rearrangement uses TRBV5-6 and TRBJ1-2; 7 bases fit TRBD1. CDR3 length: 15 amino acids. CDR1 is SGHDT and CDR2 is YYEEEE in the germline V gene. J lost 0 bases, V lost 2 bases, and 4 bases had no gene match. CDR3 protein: CASSFGQAANYGYTF. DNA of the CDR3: TGTGCCAGCAGCTTTGGACAGGCAGCTAACTATGGCTACACCTTC. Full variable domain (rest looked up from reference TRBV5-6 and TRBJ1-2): DAGVTQSPTHLIKTRGQQVTLRCSPKSGHDTVSWYQQALGQGPQFIFQYYEEEERQRGNFPDRFSGHQFPNYSSELNVNALLLGDSALYLCASSFGQAANYGYTFGSGTRLTVV.

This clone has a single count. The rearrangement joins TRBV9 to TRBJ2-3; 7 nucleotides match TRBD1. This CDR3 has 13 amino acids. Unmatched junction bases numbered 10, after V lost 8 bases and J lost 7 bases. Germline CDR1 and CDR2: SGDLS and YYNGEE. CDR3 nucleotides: TGTGCCAGTGGACAGGTTGGCGTAAATACGCAGTATTTT. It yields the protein CASGQVGVNTQYF. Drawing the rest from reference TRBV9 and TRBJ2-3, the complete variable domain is DSGVTQTPKHLITATGQRVTLRCSPRSGDLSVYWYQQSLDQGLQFLIQYYNGEERAKGNILERFSAQQFPDLHSELNLSSLELGDSALYFCASGQVGVNTQYFGPGTRLTVL.

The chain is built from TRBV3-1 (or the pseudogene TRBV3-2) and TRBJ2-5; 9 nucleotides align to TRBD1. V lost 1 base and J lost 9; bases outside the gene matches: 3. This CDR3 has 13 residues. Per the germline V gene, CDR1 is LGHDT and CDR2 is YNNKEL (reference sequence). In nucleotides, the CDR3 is TGTGCCAGCAGCCAAGGACAGGGGGGGGCCCAGTACTTC. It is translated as CASSQGQGGAQYF.

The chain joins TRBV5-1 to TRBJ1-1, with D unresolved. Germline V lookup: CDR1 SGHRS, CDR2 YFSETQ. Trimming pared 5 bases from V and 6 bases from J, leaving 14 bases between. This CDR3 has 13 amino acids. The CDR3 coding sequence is TGCGCCAGCAGTCTTCGGGTAGGCTCTGAAGCTTTCTTT. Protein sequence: CASSLRVGSEAFF.